This is a list of T cell receptor beta chains from one sample in a study of blood T cell repertoires in COVID-19. Measured with immunoSEQ multiplex PCR; TCRdb has only the in-frame clones, and not every one. Here the sample spans around 300,000 clones, around 88% being singletons. Material: peripheral blood. These receptors all stem from a woman in her thirties who had recovered from COVID-19. Each CDR3 is given with its conserved first and last residue. D genes are given only for firm matches. Size is stated for part of the rows, as once, few or many counts, or as a class when the clone is expanded.

.,TRBV5-1,TRBJ1-1,.,CASSPIPDMNTEAFF,TGCGCCAGCAGCCCTATCCCTGATATGAACACTGAAGCTTTCTTT
.,TRBV7-2,TRBJ1-3,.,CASSFPLNSGNTIYF,TGTGCCAGCAGCTTCCCTCTAAACTCTGGAAACACCATATATTTT
.,TRBV27,TRBJ1-4,.,CASSFIGTNEKLFF,TGTGCCAGCAGTTTCATCGGAACTAATGAAAAACTGTTTTTT
TRBD2,TRBV5-1,TRBJ2-1,.,CASSLELAGAYEQFF,TGCGCCAGCAGCTTGGAACTAGCGGGAGCCTATGAGCAGTTCTTC
.,TRBV5-6,TRBJ1-1,.,CASSLTGNTEAFF,TGTGCCAGCAGCTTGACGGGAAACACTGAAGCTTTCTTT
.,TRBV3-1/TRBV3-2,TRBJ2-7,.,CASSQDGGGYYEQYF,TGTGCCAGCAGCCAAGATGGGGGGGGCTATTACGAGCAGTACTTC
TRBD2,TRBV5-1,TRBJ2-3,.,CASSLFVWRSAGVLEDTQYF,TGCGCCAGCAGCTTGTTCGTATGGCGGTCGGCGGGAGTGCTGGAAGATACGCAGTATTTT
TRBD1,TRBV19,TRBJ2-2,.,CASGQGVGELFF,TGTGCGTCGGGACAGGGGGTCGGGGAGCTGTTTTTT
TRBD1,TRBV6-6,TRBJ1-1,.,CASKRQGMNTEAFF,TGTGCCAGCAAAAGACAGGGGATGAACACTGAAGCTTTCTTT
TRBD2,TRBV6-4,TRBJ2-7,.,CASSDSLARYSSGLYEQYF,TGTGCCAGCAGTGACTCCCTGGCCCGGTATTCTAGCGGGTTATACGAGCAGTACTTC
.,TRBV28,TRBJ1-1,.,CASSFLTGNTEAFF,TGTGCCAGCAGTTTCCTGACAGGGAACACTGAAGCTTTCTTT
TRBD1,TRBV2,TRBJ2-7,.,CASSTGTGVLNEQYF,TGTGCCAGCAGTACCGGGACAGGGGTCCTAAACGAGCAGTACTTC
.,TRBV18,TRBJ1-1,.,CASSVSSGNTEAFF,TGTGCCAGCTCAGTGTCCTCGGGGAACACTGAAGCTTTCTTT
.,TRBV6-1,TRBJ1-2,.,CASSDYYEPLSYGYTF,TGTGCCAGCAGTGACTACTATGAGCCCCTCTCCTATGGCTACACCTTC
.,TRBV12-5,TRBJ1-1,.,CASGWEREAFF,TGTGCTAGTGGTTGGGAGAGGGAAGCTTTCTTT
TRBD2,TRBV19,TRBJ2-3,.,CASTGGASGGADTQYF,TGTGCCAGTACCGGGGGAGCTAGCGGGGGGGCAGATACGCAGTATTTT
.,TRBV7-9,TRBJ1-2,.,CASSQWDNGSGTF,TGTGCCAGCAGCCAGTGGGACAATGGGTCAGGCACCTTC
.,TRBV6-5,TRBJ1-4,.,CASSYNPTGVEKLFF,TGTGCCAGCAGTTACAACCCGACAGGTGTCGAAAAACTGTTTTTT
.,TRBV19,TRBJ2-2,.,CASSILDPGELFF,TGTGCCAGTAGTATTCTAGACCCCGGGGAGCTGTTTTTT
TRBD2,TRBV11-2,TRBJ2-1,.,CASSSSSGSSYNEQFF,TGTGCCAGCAGCTCGTCTAGCGGTAGCTCCTACAATGAGCAGTTCTTC
TRBD2,TRBV3-1/TRBV3-2,TRBJ2-5,.,CASSLRDYAQETQYF,TGTGCCAGCAGCCTCCGGGACTATGCCCAAGAGACCCAGTACTTC
TRBD1,TRBV19,TRBJ2-7,.,CASSIGTGPYEQYF,TGTGCCAGTAGTATAGGGACAGGGCCCTACGAGCAGTACTTC
TRBD1,TRBV19,TRBJ1-1,once,CASSTSGQVMAAFF,TGTGCCAGTAGTACTTCCGGACAGGTTATGGCAGCTTTCTTT